These 5 T cell receptor beta chains originate from one sample sequenced in a study of blood T cell repertoires in COVID-19. Using immunoSEQ multiplex PCR, the repertoire was profiled, and TCRdb retains in-frame clones only, with some absent. The table includes about 62,000 clones, roughly 86% detected once. Sequencing was performed on peripheral blood. All receptors derive from a man between 65 and 85 years old with acute or convalescent COVID-19.

The chain links TRBV6-1 to TRBJ1-2, with TRBD1 as a possible D gene (5 bases). Germline assignment: CDR1 MNHNS and CDR2 SASEGT. Trimming pared 2 bases from V and 8 bases from J, leaving 18 bases between. The CDR3 is 15 residues long. CDR3 sequence (DNA): TGTGCCAGCAGTGAAAGGTGGGCAGGGTCCCTGGGCTACACCTTC. Translated: CASSERWAGSLGYTF.

The chain recombines TRBV9 with TRBJ1-2; 8 positions match TRBD1. The CDR3 has 11 residues. V shed 8 bases and J 6 bases; nucleotides not matched to a gene: 3. Germline V gene data show CDR1 as SGDLS and CDR2 as YYNGEE. Here the CDR3 reads CASDRGNGYTF. In nucleotides, the CDR3 is TGTGCCAGTGACAGGGGAAATGGCTACACCTTC.

V is TRBV7-2 and J is TRBJ2-1, with 12 positions matching TRBD2. The CDR3 is made up of 16 amino acids. Trimming took 1 base from V and 9 from J; bases not matched to a gene: 7. Germline lookup yields CDR1 SGHTA and CDR2 FQGNSA. Here the CDR3 DNA reads TGTGCCAGCAGCTTAGAGGCTAGCGGGGGGGTTGGTGAGCAGTTCTTC. Translation: CASSLEASGGVGEQFF.

The chain employs TRBV15 and TRBJ2-7, with TRBD2 identical over 14 bases. J gave up 1 base and V 5 bases, and 10 bases lay outside the gene matches. This CDR3 contains 18 residues. CDR1 is LNHNV and CDR2 is YYDKDF in the germline V gene (reference sequence). This chain's CDR3 is CATSGGLAGGPGSYEQYF. The CDR3 DNA sequence: TGTGCCACCAGCGGCGGACTAGCGGGAGGACCGGGTTCCTACGAGCAGTACTTC.

This sequence joins TRBV5-1 and TRBJ2-5, with TRBD1 matching 10 bases. The CDR3 consists of 15 residues. The V gene end was trimmed by 4 bases and the J gene end by 5 bases; junction bases not matched to a gene: 8. Germline values: CDR1 SGHRS, CDR2 YFSETQ. DNA of the CDR3: TGCGCCAGCAGCGGCGGACAGGGGGACGGGGAGACCCAGTACTTC. Translation: CASSGGQGDGETQYF.